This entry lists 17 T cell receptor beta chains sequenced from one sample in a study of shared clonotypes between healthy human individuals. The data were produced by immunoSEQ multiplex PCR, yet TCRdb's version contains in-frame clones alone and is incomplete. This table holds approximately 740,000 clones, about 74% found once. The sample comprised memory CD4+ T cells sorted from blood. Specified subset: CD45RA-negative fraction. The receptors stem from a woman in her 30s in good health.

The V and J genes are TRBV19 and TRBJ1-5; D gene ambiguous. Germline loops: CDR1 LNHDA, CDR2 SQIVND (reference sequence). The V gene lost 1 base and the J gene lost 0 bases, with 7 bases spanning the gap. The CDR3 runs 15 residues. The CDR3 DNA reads TGTGCCAGTAGTATAGGAAGCCATAGCAATCAGCCCCAGCATTTT. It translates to CASSIGSHSNQPQHF.

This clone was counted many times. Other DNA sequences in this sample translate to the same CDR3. CDR3 residues: CASSEGGSSYNEQFF. CDR3 sequence (DNA): TGTGCCAGCAGTGAGGGAGGGAGCTCCTACAATGAGCAGTTCTTC. The chain is built from TRBV2 and TRBJ2-1; 7 nucleotides line up with TRBD2. CDR3 length: 15 residues. Per the germline V gene, CDR1 is SNHLY and CDR2 is FYNNEI. Germline trimming cut 3 bases from V and 0 bases from J; bases unmatched to any gene: 2.

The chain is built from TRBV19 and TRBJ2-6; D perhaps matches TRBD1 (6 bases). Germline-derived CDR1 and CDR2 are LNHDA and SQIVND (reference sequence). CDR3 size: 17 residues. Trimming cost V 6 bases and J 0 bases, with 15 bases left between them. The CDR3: CASRLTGKSSGANVLTF. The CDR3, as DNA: TGTGCCAGTAGACTAACAGGGAAGAGCTCTGGGGCCAACGTCCTGACTTTC.

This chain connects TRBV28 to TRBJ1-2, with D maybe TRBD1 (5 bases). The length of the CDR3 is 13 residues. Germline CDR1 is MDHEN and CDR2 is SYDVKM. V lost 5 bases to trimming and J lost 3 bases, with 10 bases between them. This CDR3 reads CASSRDRHYGYTF. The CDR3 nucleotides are TGTGCCAGCAGTCGAGACAGACACTATGGCTACACCTTC.

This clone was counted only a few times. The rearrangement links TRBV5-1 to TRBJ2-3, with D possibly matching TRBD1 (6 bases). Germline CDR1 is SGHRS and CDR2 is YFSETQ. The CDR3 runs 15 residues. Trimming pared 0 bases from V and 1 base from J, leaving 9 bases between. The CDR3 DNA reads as TGCGCCAGCAGCTTGGGACAGGAGGGCACAGATACGCAGTATTTT. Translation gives CASSLGQEGTDTQYF.

The CDR3 DNA reads as TGTGCCAGCTCCAGTGGTGGACAGGGAAGATCACCCCTCCACTTT. Translated, it gives CASSSGGQGRSPLHF. The chain has TRBV18 and TRBJ1-6, with 8 bases lining up with TRBD1. CDR1 KGHSH and CDR2 LQKENI come from the germline V gene. Trimming took 6 bases from V and 10 from J; bases not matched to a gene: 11. This CDR3 region has 15 residues.

The CDR3 DNA reads TGTGCCAGTAGCCTACAGGTGAACTCTGGGGCCAACGTCCTGACTTTC. Encoded protein: CASSLQVNSGANVLTF. This chain uses TRBV19 with TRBJ2-6, with a weak D call TRBD1 (5 bases). Between the trimmed V and J ends, which lost 6 bases and 0 bases, there was a span of 12 bases. The CDR3 is 16 amino acids. Germline assignment: CDR1 LNHDA and CDR2 SQIVND (reference sequence). The entire variable domain, with the rest obtained from reference TRBV19 and TRBJ2-6, is as follows: DGGITQSPKYLFRKEGQNVTLSCEQNLNHDAMYWYRQDPGQGLRLIYYSQIVNDFQKGDIAEGYSVSREKKESFPLTVTSAQKNPTAFYLCASSLQVNSGANVLTFGAGSRLTVL.

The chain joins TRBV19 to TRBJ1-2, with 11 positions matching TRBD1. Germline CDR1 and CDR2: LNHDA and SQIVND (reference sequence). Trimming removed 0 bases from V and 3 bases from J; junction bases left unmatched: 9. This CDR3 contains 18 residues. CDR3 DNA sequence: TGTGCCAGTAGTATAGATACGAACCCGGGACAGGGGGACTATGGCTACACCTTC. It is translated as CASSIDTNPGQGDYGYTF.

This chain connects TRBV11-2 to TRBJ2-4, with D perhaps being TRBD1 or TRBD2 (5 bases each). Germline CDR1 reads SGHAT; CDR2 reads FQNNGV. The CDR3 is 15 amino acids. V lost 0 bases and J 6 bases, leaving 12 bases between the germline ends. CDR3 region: CASSLDPRGGNIQYF. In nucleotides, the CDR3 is TGTGCCAGCAGCTTAGACCCACGGGGCGGAAACATTCAGTACTTC.

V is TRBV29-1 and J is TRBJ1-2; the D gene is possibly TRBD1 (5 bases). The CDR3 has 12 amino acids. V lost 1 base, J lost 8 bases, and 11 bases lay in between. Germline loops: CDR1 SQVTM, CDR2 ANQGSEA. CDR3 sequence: CSVEGGKNGYTF. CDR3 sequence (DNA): TGCAGCGTTGAAGGGGGGAAGAACGGCTACACCTTC.

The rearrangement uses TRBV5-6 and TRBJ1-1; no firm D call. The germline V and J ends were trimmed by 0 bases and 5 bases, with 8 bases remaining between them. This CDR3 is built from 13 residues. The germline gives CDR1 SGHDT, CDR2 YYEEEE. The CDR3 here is CASSLVDGTEAFF. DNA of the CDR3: TGTGCCAGCAGCTTGGTCGACGGGACTGAAGCTTTCTTT.

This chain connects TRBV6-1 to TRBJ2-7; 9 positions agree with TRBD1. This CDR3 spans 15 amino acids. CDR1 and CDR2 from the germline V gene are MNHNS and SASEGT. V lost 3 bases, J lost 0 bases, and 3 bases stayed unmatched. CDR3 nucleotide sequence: TGTGCCAGCAGTGATGGGACAGGGAGCTCCTACGAGCAGTACTTC. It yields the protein CASSDGTGSSYEQYF.

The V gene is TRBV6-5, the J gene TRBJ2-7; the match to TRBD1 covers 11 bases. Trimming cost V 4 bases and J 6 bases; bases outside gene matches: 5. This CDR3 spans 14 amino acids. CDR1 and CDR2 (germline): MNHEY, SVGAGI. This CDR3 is CASSFRDRGFEQYF. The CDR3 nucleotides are TGTGCCAGCAGTTTCCGGGACAGGGGGTTCGAGCAGTACTTC.

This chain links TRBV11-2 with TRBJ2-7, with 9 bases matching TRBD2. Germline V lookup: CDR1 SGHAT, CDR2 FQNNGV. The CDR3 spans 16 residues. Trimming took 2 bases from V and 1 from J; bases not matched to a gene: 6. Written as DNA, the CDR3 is TGTGCCAGCAGCTTAAGTCTAGCGGGAATTTCCTACGAGCAGTACTTC. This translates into CASSLSLAGISYEQYF.

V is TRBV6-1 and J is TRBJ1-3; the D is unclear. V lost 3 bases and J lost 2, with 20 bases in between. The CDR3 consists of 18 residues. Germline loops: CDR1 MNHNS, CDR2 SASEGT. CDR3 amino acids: CASSEGVRLPPPGNTIYF. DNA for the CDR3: TGTGCCAGCAGTGAGGGAGTGAGGTTACCCCCTCCTGGAAACACCATATATTTT.

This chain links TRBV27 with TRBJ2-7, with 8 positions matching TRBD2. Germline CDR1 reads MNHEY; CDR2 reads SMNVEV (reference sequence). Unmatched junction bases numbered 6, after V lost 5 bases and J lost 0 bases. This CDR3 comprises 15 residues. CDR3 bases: TGTGCCAGCAGTACTTCCAGCGGGAGCTCCTACGAGCAGTACTTC. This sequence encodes CASSTSSGSSYEQYF.

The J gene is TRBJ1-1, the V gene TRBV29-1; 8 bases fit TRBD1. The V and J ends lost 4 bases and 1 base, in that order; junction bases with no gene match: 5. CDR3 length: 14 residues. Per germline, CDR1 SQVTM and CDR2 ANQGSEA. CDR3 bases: TGCAGCGTTGCCAGACAGGGGAGGAACACTGAAGCTTTCTTT. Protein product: CSVARQGRNTEAFF.